This T cell receptor (beta chain) was captured by sequencing in a study of blood T cell repertoires in COVID-19. Study as a whole: The United States, Italy and Spain were the sources of the acute and convalescent COVID-19 samples. Sample material is recorded as cDNA or gDNA derived from T cells, B-cell-depleted T cells, or PBMCs.

Per the original methods: Quantification of nucleated cells was approximated via reference gene primer amplification. Only in-frame clones appear in the TCRdb table, and some are missing; sequencing was by immunoSEQ multiplex PCR. V and J calls and clone size come straight from that table; D and trimming were deduced from the DNA. The table includes approximately 130,000 clones, about 83% detected once. CDR1 is LNHDA, CDR2 SQIVND, per germline (reference sequence). V lost 8 bases, J lost 4 bases, and 12 bases lay in between. The CDR3 length is 13 residues. Material for sequencing was peripheral blood. The chain joins TRBV19 to TRBJ1-3; D gene uncertain. The TCR originated in a human donor in a cohort sampled during active COVID-19. The CDR3 spells CASPDFSGNTIYF. The CDR3, as DNA: TGTGCCAGTCCAGATTTTTCGGGAAACACCATATATTTT.